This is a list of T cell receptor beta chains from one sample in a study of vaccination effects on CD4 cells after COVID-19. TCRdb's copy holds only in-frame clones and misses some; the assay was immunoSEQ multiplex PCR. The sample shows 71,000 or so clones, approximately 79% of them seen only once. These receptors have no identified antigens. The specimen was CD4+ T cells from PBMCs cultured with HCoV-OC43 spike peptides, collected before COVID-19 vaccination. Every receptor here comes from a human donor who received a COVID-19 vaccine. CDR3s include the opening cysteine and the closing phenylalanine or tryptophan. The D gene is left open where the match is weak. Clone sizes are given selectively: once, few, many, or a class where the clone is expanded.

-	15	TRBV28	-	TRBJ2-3	CASSPFWGPADTQYF	TGTGCCAGCAGCCCTTTCTGGGGGCCCGCAGATACGCAGTATTTT
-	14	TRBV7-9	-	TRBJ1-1	CASSLGGTNTEAFF	TGTGCCAGCAGCTTAGGGGGAACGAACACTGAAGCTTTCTTT
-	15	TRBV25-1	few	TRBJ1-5	CASSEAGYSNQPQHF	TGTGCCAGCAGTGAGGCCGGTTATAGCAATCAGCCCCAGCATTTT
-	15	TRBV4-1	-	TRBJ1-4	CASSPTGPTNEKLFF	TGCGCCAGCAGCCCAACAGGGCCAACTAATGAAAAACTGTTTTTT
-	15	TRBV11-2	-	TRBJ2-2	CASSSTTGAIGELFF	TGTGCCAGCAGTTCTACGACAGGTGCTATCGGGGAGCTGTTTTTT
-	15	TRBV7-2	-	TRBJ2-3	CASSLTGGVTDTQYF	TGTGCCAGCAGCTTAACGGGGGGCGTCACAGATACGCAGTATTTT
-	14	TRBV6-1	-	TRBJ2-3	CASSEYPQGDTQYF	TGTGCCAGCAGTGAATACCCCCAGGGCGATACGCAGTATTTT
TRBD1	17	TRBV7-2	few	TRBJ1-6	CASSPDRGLSYNSPLHF	TGTGCCAGCAGCCCAGACAGGGGACTCTCCTATAATTCACCCCTCCACTTT
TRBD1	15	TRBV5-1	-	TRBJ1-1	CASSGTTGGNTEAFF	TGCGCCAGCAGCGGAACGACAGGGGGGAACACTGAAGCTTTCTTT
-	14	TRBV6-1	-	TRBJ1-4	CASSEGTRKEKLFF	TGTGCCAGCAGTGAAGGGACAAGGAAGGAAAAACTGTTTTTT
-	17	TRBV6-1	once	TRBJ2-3	CASSGTLGTISTDTQYF	TGTGCCAGCAGTGGAACACTCGGGACAATTAGCACAGATACGCAGTATTTT